Presented here are 22 T cell receptor beta chains from one specimen sequenced in a study of response to subunit inactivated influenza vaccine. TCRdb re-derived calls from the RT-PCR reads in MiXCR, one entry per CDR3 protein. Here the sample spans hundreds of thousands of distinct CDR3 sequences, about a tenth being singletons. Here the sequenced sample was PBMCs from blood, taken about 40 days after vaccination. The source of these receptors is a man aged 50 or older who received an inactivated influenza vaccine.

The V gene is TRBV5-1, the J gene TRBJ2-3; 11 nucleotides agree with TRBD2. CDR3 length: 15 amino acids. Per germline, CDR1 SGHRS and CDR2 YFSETQ. The junction had 2 bases not matched to a gene; V was cut back by 0 bases and J by 5 bases. CDR3 nucleotides: TGCGCCAGCAGCTTGGACCTAGCGGGAGGAGATACGCAGTATTTT. It yields the protein CASSLDLAGGDTQYF.

The chain joins TRBV20-1 to TRBJ2-1; TRBD1 might be the D (7 bases). CDR3 length: 14 amino acids. CDR1 is DFQATT, CDR2 SNEGSKA, per germline (reference sequence). V was shortened by 3 bases and J by 3 bases, with 12 bases between the two germline ends. The CDR3 spells CSASNRGGYNEQFF. CDR3 bases: TGCAGTGCTAGTAACAGGGGAGGCTACAATGAGCAGTTCTTC.

The rearrangement links TRBV11-2 to TRBJ2-2; TRBD2 aligns across 13 bases. The J segment lost 0 bases and the V segment lost 5 bases, leaving 6 bases of the junction unmatched. This CDR3 comprises 18 residues. In germline, CDR1 is SGHAT, CDR2 FQNNGV. The CDR3 spells CASSAGLAGAANTGELFF. Written as DNA, the CDR3 is TGTGCCAGCAGCGCCGGACTAGCGGGAGCCGCGAACACCGGGGAGCTGTTTTTT.

This clonotype was seen a few times. DNA for the CDR3: TGTGCCAGCAGCATTTTTTTGACGGGCAATGAGCAGTTCTTC. Protein product: CASSIFLTGNEQFF. The J gene is TRBJ2-1, the V gene TRBV11-2; no firm D call. With 5 bases removed from V and 6 bases from J, the gap between germline ends came to 14 bases. CDR3 size: 14 residues. Per the germline V gene, CDR1 is SGHAT and CDR2 is FQNNGV.

This clonotype has ten or more counts. The chain carries TRBV29-1 and TRBJ2-5; 8 bases match TRBD1. The germline CDR1 and CDR2 sequences are SQVTM and ANQGSEA. V was clipped by 0 bases and J by 6 bases; unmatched bases: 3. The CDR3 is 13 residues long. CDR3 region: CSVEEHRGKTQYF. The CDR3 bases are TGCAGCGTTGAAGAACACAGGGGGAAGACCCAGTACTTC.

This clonotype showed up just a few times. J is TRBJ2-7 and V is TRBV3-1; TRBD2 aligns across 7 bases. This CDR3 contains 13 residues. With V trimmed by 3 bases and J by 6 bases, 5 bases remained unmatched. CDR1 and CDR2 from the germline V gene are LGHDT and YNNKEL (reference sequence). CDR3 sequence (DNA): TGTGCCAGCAGCCATGGGCTAGCGGTCGAGCAGTACTTC. This gives the protein CASSHGLAVEQYF.

The chain is built from TRBV11-2 and TRBJ2-1; the match to TRBD2 covers 8 bases. Looked up from germline, CDR1 is SGHAT and CDR2 is FQNNGV. V lost 5 bases and J lost 2; bases outside the gene matches: 8. CDR3 length equals 16 residues. The CDR3 is CASSTRGGTAYNEQFF. The CDR3 bases are TGTGCCAGCAGCACTCGCGGGGGGACCGCCTACAATGAGCAGTTCTTC.

This clonotype was seen more than once but under ten times. DNA for the CDR3: TGTGCCAGCAGCCGCACCCGACAGTCGACGAACTATGGCTACACCTTC. It specifies CASSRTRQSTNYGYTF. V is TRBV6-1 and J is TRBJ1-2; perhaps TRBD1 as D (5 bases). The ends were cut back, 6 bases at V and 2 bases at J, with 19 bases in the middle. The CDR3 loop spans 16 amino acids. Germline V gene lookup returns CDR1 MNHNS and CDR2 SASEGT.

This clonotype showed up just a few times. The chain couples TRBV29-1 to TRBJ1-2; D perhaps matches TRBD1 (6 bases). Trimming pared 8 bases from V and 7 bases from J, leaving 20 bases between. Looked up from germline, CDR1 is SQVTM and CDR2 is ANQGSEA. The CDR3 contains 13 residues. The CDR3 loop reads CSTRDTGAFGYTF. CDR3 DNA: TGCAGCACCAGGGACACTGGGGCTTTTGGCTACACCTTC.

This clonotype was seen more than once but under ten times. The chain couples TRBV12-3 or TRBV12-4 to TRBJ1-5; tentatively, D is TRBD1 (6 bases). Trimming stripped 4 bases from V and 3 bases from J, with 10 bases between. This CDR3 is built from 14 residues. CDR3 sequence reads: CASSSSGDNQPQHF. CDR3 sequence (DNA): TGTGCCAGCAGTTCTTCAGGGGACAATCAGCCCCAGCATTTT.

The gene calls are TRBV7-8 and TRBJ2-3; 12 nucleotides line up with TRBD2. Trimming removed 0 bases from V and 6 bases from J; junction bases left unmatched: 7. Germline assignment: CDR1 SGHVS and CDR2 FQNEAQ. The CDR3 length is 17 residues. Here the CDR3 DNA reads TGTGCCAGCAGCTTAGCGCGGCTAGCGGGAGGGCGGGATACGCAGTATTTT. Protein product: CASSLARLAGGRDTQYF. Combining the CDR3 with reference TRBV7-8 and TRBJ2-3 gives the whole variable domain GAGVSQSPRYKVAKRGQDVALRCDPISGHVSLFWYQQALGQGPEFLTYFQNEAQLDKSGLPSDRFFAERPEGSVSTLKIQRTQQEDSAVYLCASSLARLAGGRDTQYFGPGTRLTVL.

This clonotype showed up many times. The chain employs TRBV9 and TRBJ2-1, with D uncertain. V lost 0 bases and J 4 bases, leaving 5 bases between the germline ends. Germline CDR1 is SGDLS and CDR2 is YYNGEE. There are 13 residues in the CDR3. CDR3 protein: CASSVGTYNEQFF. DNA of the CDR3: TGTGCCAGCAGCGTAGGCACGTACAATGAGCAGTTCTTC.

The rearrangement uses TRBV28 and TRBJ2-1; 11 nucleotides match TRBD1. This CDR3 comprises 18 residues. V trimming: 3 bases; J trimming: 4 bases; junction bases outside the gene matches: 11. Germline lookup yields CDR1 MDHEN and CDR2 SYDVKM. In nucleotides, the CDR3 is TGTGCCAGCAGTTTCCCCCAGTCCGGGACAGGGGGATACAATGAGCAGTTCTTC. It is translated as CASSFPQSGTGGYNEQFF.

This clonotype was found a few times. In DNA, the CDR3 is TGCGCCAGCAGCTTGGAACTCGCCGCCAAAAACATTCAGTACTTC. This translates into CASSLELAAKNIQYF. The gene calls are TRBV5-1 and TRBJ2-4, with D unresolved. The CDR3 runs to 15 residues. With 0 bases removed from V and 1 base from J, the gap between germline ends came to 8 bases. CDR1 and CDR2 from the germline V gene are SGHRS and YFSETQ.

The chain is built from TRBV29-1 and TRBJ1-3; D is possibly TRBD1 (5 bases). The CDR3 extends over 15 amino acids. Germline V gives CDR1 SQVTM, CDR2 ANQGSEA. Trimming pared 0 bases from V and 0 bases from J, leaving 9 bases between. The CDR3 DNA follows: TGCAGCGTTGAAGACATGCAGGGCTCTGGAAACACCATATATTTT. This translates into CSVEDMQGSGNTIYF.

This clonotype has at least ten counts. The rearrangement uses TRBV5-4 and TRBJ2-2, with 8 bases lining up with TRBD2. J was trimmed by 7 bases and V by 7 bases; bases with no gene match: 12. Germline V gene data show CDR1 as SGHNT and CDR2 as YYREEE (reference sequence). This CDR3 is 15 amino acids long. CDR3: CASGVAGISGGELFF. The CDR3 DNA reads TGTGCCAGCGGGGTAGCGGGAATCAGCGGCGGGGAGCTGTTTTTT.

This clonotype has ten or more counts. The chain couples TRBV5-1 to TRBJ2-7; 8 bases are shared with TRBD1. V was pared by 3 bases and J by 6 bases, with 2 bases of the junction left unmatched. This CDR3 comprises 12 residues. Germline V gene lookup returns CDR1 SGHRS and CDR2 YFSETQ. The CDR3 loop is CASSSTGVEQYF. The CDR3, as DNA: TGCGCCAGCAGCTCGACAGGGGTCGAGCAGTACTTC.

This chain links TRBV12-3 or TRBV12-4 with TRBJ1-5, with 11 nucleotides matching TRBD1. The V segment lost 5 bases and the J segment 3 bases; nucleotides outside the gene matches: 9. The CDR3 loop spans 17 amino acids. CDR3 protein: CASSPNRGQGVNQPQHF. Here the CDR3 DNA reads TGTGCCAGCAGTCCGAACCGGGGACAGGGGGTCAATCAGCCCCAGCATTTT.

This clonotype showed up many times. The chain uses TRBV12-3 or TRBV12-4 and TRBJ2-7; TRBD2 might be the D (5 bases). Trimming took 6 bases from V and 6 from J, leaving 15 bases between them. CDR3 size: 13 residues. CDR3 DNA sequence: TGTGCCAGCAGCACCCTCCGGGAACCCGAGCAGTACTTC. This sequence encodes CASSTLREPEQYF.

The V call is TRBV6-2 or TRBV6-3, the J call TRBJ2-5; no clear D gene. Trimming took 3 bases from V and 7 from J, leaving 9 bases between them. CDR3 size: 12 residues. Germline assignment: CDR1 MNHEY and CDR2 SVGEGT. CDR3 in DNA: TGTGCCAGCAGTTATACCCCTAGGACCCAGTACTTC. The encoded protein is CASSYTPRTQYF.

As DNA, the CDR3 is TGTGCCAGCAGCTTAACCGCGACAGGGATCTTGAGCAATCAGCCCCAGCATTTT. This codes for CASSLTATGILSNQPQHF. This chain joins TRBV7-8 and TRBJ1-5; 7 positions match TRBD1. Germline trimming cut 2 bases from V and 1 base from J; bases unmatched to any gene: 11. Germline loops: CDR1 SGHVS, CDR2 FQNEAQ. This CDR3 is built from 18 residues.

This clonotype was seen a handful of times. The chain carries TRBV20-1 and TRBJ2-7; 13 bases match TRBD2. Germline-derived CDR1 and CDR2 are DFQATT and SNEGSKA (reference sequence). This CDR3 comprises 11 residues. This CDR3 reads CSGLAGVEQYF. The CDR3 region has the DNA TGCAGCGGACTAGCGGGAGTCGAGCAGTACTTC.